These T cell receptor beta chains were read from a single sample in a study of CD8+CD57+ T cells in acquired aplastic anemia. TCRdb re-analysed the reads in MiXCR, keeping a single row per CDR3 protein. The data contain some 150,000 distinct CDR3 sequences, around 41% of them seen just once; the ten biggest clones take up more than 7%. Source material: sorted CD4+, CD8+, or CD8+CD57+ T cells (not recorded which) from PBMCs. The receptors shown here come from a human donor in good health, serving as a control. CDR3s include the opening cysteine and the closing phenylalanine or tryptophan. D genes are given only for firm matches. Not every row has a clone size; where given, it reads once, few, many or a size class.

D gene: NA
V gene: TRBV4-2
clone size: NA
J gene: TRBJ2-3
CDR3 protein: CASSLGGLSTDTQYF
CDR3 DNA: TGTGCCAGCAGCCTCGGGGGACTGAGCACAGATACGCAGTATTTT

D gene: TRBD1
V gene: TRBV5-1
clone size: many
J gene: TRBJ1-6
CDR3 protein: CASSWTGPEANSPLHF
CDR3 DNA: TGCGCCAGCAGCTGGACAGGGCCTGAAGCTAATTCACCCCTCCACTTT

D gene: TRBD1
V gene: TRBV25-1
clone size: NA
J gene: TRBJ1-6
CDR3 protein: CASSDSTQGAGSPLHF
CDR3 DNA: TGTGCCAGCAGTGATTCAACACAGGGGGCTGGATCACCCCTCCACTTT

D gene: NA
V gene: TRBV19
clone size: NA
J gene: TRBJ2-7
CDR3 protein: CASSIKGGEQYF
CDR3 DNA: TGTGCCAGTAGTATAAAGGGTGGAGAGCAGTACTTC

D gene: NA
V gene: TRBV7-2
clone size: NA
J gene: TRBJ2-2
CDR3 protein: CASSLRQGVGTGELFF
CDR3 DNA: TGTGCCAGCAGCTTACGGCAAGGTGTTGGGACAGGGGAGCTGTTTTTT

D gene: NA
V gene: TRBV7-9
clone size: NA
J gene: TRBJ2-3
CDR3 protein: CASSWGGTDTQYF
CDR3 DNA: TGTGCCAGCAGCTGGGGGGGCACAGATACGCAGTATTTT

D gene: NA
V gene: TRBV24-1
clone size: NA
J gene: TRBJ1-4
CDR3 protein: CATSRGFDEKLFF
CDR3 DNA: TGTGCCACCAGCAGGGGCTTTGATGAAAAACTGTTTTTT

D gene: TRBD1
V gene: TRBV12-3/TRBV12-4
clone size: NA
J gene: TRBJ1-2
CDR3 protein: CASRRTGGINNYGYTF
CDR3 DNA: TGTGCCAGCAGAAGGACAGGGGGCATCAATAACTATGGCTACACCTTC

D gene: TRBD1
V gene: TRBV10-1
clone size: NA
J gene: TRBJ1-1
CDR3 protein: CASSESDRGTEAFF
CDR3 DNA: TGCGCCAGCAGTGAGTCGGACAGGGGAACTGAAGCTTTCTTT

D gene: NA
V gene: TRBV6-1
clone size: many
J gene: TRBJ1-2
CDR3 protein: CASAEAKLYGYTF
CDR3 DNA: TGTGCCAGCGCAGAGGCTAAACTCTATGGCTACACCTTC

D gene: TRBD2
V gene: TRBV4-2
clone size: many
J gene: TRBJ2-7
CDR3 protein: CASSPGGRHGAYEQYF
CDR3 DNA: TGTGCCAGCAGCCCGGGAGGGAGACATGGGGCCTACGAGCAGTACTTC

D gene: NA
V gene: TRBV2
clone size: many
J gene: TRBJ2-7
CDR3 protein: CASSGSYEQYF
CDR3 DNA: TGTGCCAGCAGTGGTTCCTACGAGCAGTACTTC

D gene: NA
V gene: TRBV2
clone size: NA
J gene: TRBJ2-7
CDR3 protein: CVSRPTGTYEQYF
CDR3 DNA: TGTGTCAGCAGACCGACTGGCACCTACGAGCAGTACTTC

D gene: TRBD2
V gene: TRBV19
clone size: many
J gene: TRBJ2-7
CDR3 protein: CASRGGNTYEQYF
CDR3 DNA: TGTGCCAGTAGGGGGGGGAACACCTACGAGCAGTACTTC

D gene: NA
V gene: TRBV7-3
clone size: few
J gene: TRBJ1-2
CDR3 protein: CASSFRPGENYGYTF
CDR3 DNA: TGTGCCAGCAGCTTTAGGCCAGGGGAGAACTATGGCTACACCTTC

D gene: NA
V gene: TRBV5-1
clone size: NA
J gene: TRBJ2-7
CDR3 protein: CASSLVGWGPGYEQYF
CDR3 DNA: TGCGCCAGCAGCTTGGTGGGGTGGGGCCCAGGATACGAGCAGTACTTC

D gene: NA
V gene: TRBV4-1
clone size: NA
J gene: TRBJ1-6
CDR3 protein: CASSQDVYSYNSPLHF
CDR3 DNA: TGCGCCAGCAGCCAAGATGTCTACTCCTATAATTCACCCCTCCACTTT

D gene: NA
V gene: TRBV5-6
clone size: NA
J gene: TRBJ1-1
CDR3 protein: CASSFFQGPSSGAFF
CDR3 DNA: TGTGCCAGCAGCTTTTTCCAGGGTCCGTCCTCAGGGGCTTTCTTT

D gene: NA
V gene: TRBV29-1
clone size: NA
J gene: TRBJ1-1
CDR3 protein: CSVRATNTEAFF
CDR3 DNA: TGCAGCGTTAGGGCGACGAACACTGAAGCTTTCTTT

D gene: NA
V gene: TRBV7-9
clone size: many
J gene: TRBJ2-6
CDR3 protein: CASTAAGANVLTF
CDR3 DNA: TGTGCCAGCACAGCAGCTGGGGCCAACGTCCTGACTTTC

D gene: TRBD1
V gene: TRBV10-3
clone size: few
J gene: TRBJ1-2
CDR3 protein: CAISEGLWDSNYGYTF
CDR3 DNA: TGTGCCATCAGTGAGGGATTGTGGGACAGTAACTATGGCTACACCTTC

D gene: NA
V gene: TRBV19
clone size: many
J gene: TRBJ1-4
CDR3 protein: CASSFYPNEKLFF
CDR3 DNA: TGTGCCAGTAGTTTTTACCCTAATGAAAAACTGTTTTTT

D gene: NA
V gene: TRBV19
clone size: NA
J gene: TRBJ1-1
CDR3 protein: CASSPLDRTGTEAFF
CDR3 DNA: TGTGCCAGTAGTCCCTTAGACAGAACGGGCACTGAAGCTTTCTTT

D gene: TRBD1
V gene: TRBV3-1
clone size: many
J gene: TRBJ1-1
CDR3 protein: CASSQVSTGEAFF
CDR3 DNA: TGTGCCAGCAGCCAAGTATCGACAGGGGAAGCTTTCTTT

D gene: NA
V gene: TRBV5-1
clone size: many
J gene: TRBJ2-1
CDR3 protein: CPRRRFYNEQFF
CDR3 DNA: TGCCCCCGCAGGAGGTTCTACAATGAGCAGTTCTTC

D gene: NA
V gene: TRBV20-1
clone size: once
J gene: TRBJ1-1
CDR3 protein: CSAGPGGSTEAFF
CDR3 DNA: TGCAGTGCTGGCCCGGGGGGAAGCACTGAAGCTTTCTTC

D gene: TRBD2
V gene: TRBV12-5
clone size: many
J gene: TRBJ2-1
CDR3 protein: CASTERTSKLFF
CDR3 DNA: TGTGCTAGTACTGAGCGGACTAGCAAACTGTTCTTC

D gene: NA
V gene: TRBV9
clone size: NA
J gene: TRBJ1-1
CDR3 protein: CASSLRRGTEAFF
CDR3 DNA: TGTGCCAGCAGTCTACGGAGGGGTACTGAAGCTTTCTTT

D gene: TRBD1
V gene: TRBV2
clone size: NA
J gene: TRBJ2-3
CDR3 protein: CASRGQGVSTDTQYF
CDR3 DNA: TGTGCCAGCAGGGGACAGGGGGTTAGCACAGATACGCAGTATTTT

D gene: NA
V gene: TRBV7-9
clone size: many
J gene: TRBJ2-1
CDR3 protein: CASSWGSSYNEQFF
CDR3 DNA: TGTGCCAGCAGCTGGGGGTCCTCCTACAATGAGCAGTTCTTC

D gene: NA
V gene: TRBV5-1
clone size: many
J gene: TRBJ2-5
CDR3 protein: CASSLGLGETQYF
CDR3 DNA: TGCGCCAGCAGCTTGGGACTGGGAGAGACCCAGTACTTC

D gene: NA
V gene: TRBV20-1
clone size: many
J gene: TRBJ2-7
CDR3 protein: CSARSEGRTSYEQYF
CDR3 DNA: TGCAGTGCTAGATCGGAGGGACGGACCTCCTACGAGCAGTACTTC

D gene: NA
V gene: TRBV11-3
clone size: many
J gene: TRBJ2-5
CDR3 protein: CASRGTLQETQYF
CDR3 DNA: TGTGCCAGCAGGGGGACTCTCCAAGAGACCCAGTACTTC

D gene: NA
V gene: TRBV5-5
clone size: NA
J gene: TRBJ2-7
CDR3 protein: CASSFPTQKGEQYF
CDR3 DNA: TGTGCCAGCAGCTTTCCAACGCAGAAAGGAGAGCAGTACTTC

D gene: NA
V gene: TRBV5-4
clone size: NA
J gene: TRBJ2-7
CDR3 protein: CASSSGDNANEQYF
CDR3 DNA: TGTGCCAGCAGTTCAGGGGACAACGCTAACGAGCAGTACTTC

D gene: TRBD2
V gene: TRBV9
clone size: once
J gene: TRBJ2-3
CDR3 protein: CASSVVDSGRPDTQYF
CDR3 DNA: TGTGCCAGCAGCGTAGTCGATAGCGGGAGGCCAGATACGCAGTATTTT

D gene: TRBD2
V gene: TRBV3-1
clone size: many
J gene: TRBJ2-5
CDR3 protein: CASSWGDRGGETQYF
CDR3 DNA: TGTGCCAGCAGCTGGGGGGACCGCGGGGGAGAGACCCAGTACTTC

D gene: NA
V gene: TRBV3-1
clone size: NA
J gene: TRBJ1-4
CDR3 protein: CASGHRGDRNEKLFF
CDR3 DNA: TGTGCCAGCGGCCACCGCGGGGATCGCAATGAAAAACTGTTTTTT

D gene: NA
V gene: TRBV24-1
clone size: NA
J gene: TRBJ1-4
CDR3 protein: CATSAGRVGEKLFF
CDR3 DNA: TGTGCCACCAGTGCCGGCAGGGTGGGCGAAAAACTGTTTTTT

D gene: TRBD1
V gene: TRBV10-1
clone size: NA
J gene: TRBJ2-5
CDR3 protein: CASSKTGVSETQYF
CDR3 DNA: TGCGCCAGCAGCAAGACAGGGGTCTCGGAGACCCAGTACTTC